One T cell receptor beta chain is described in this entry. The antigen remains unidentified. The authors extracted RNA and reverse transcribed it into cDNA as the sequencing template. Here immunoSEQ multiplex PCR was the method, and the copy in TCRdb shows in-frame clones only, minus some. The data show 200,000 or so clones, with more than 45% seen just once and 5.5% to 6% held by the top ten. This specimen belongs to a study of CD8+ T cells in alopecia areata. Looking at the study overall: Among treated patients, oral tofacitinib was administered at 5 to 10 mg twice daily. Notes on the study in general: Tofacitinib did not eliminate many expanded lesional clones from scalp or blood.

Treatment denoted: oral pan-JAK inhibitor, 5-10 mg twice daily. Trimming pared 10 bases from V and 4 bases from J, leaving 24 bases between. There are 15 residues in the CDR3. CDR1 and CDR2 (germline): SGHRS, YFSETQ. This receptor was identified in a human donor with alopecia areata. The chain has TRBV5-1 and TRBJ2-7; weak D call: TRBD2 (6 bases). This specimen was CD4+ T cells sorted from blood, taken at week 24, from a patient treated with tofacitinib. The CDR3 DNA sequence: TGCGCCTCAAAAAGGGACTCCCACCCCTCTTACGAGCAGTACTTC. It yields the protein CASKRDSHPSYEQYF.